This T cell receptor beta chain was captured in a study of blood T cell repertoires in COVID-19. The CDR3 extends over 13 amino acids. J gave up 3 bases and V 3 bases, and 2 bases lay outside the gene matches. Germline V gives CDR1 SGHTA, CDR2 FQGNSA. Here immunoSEQ multiplex PCR was the method, and the copy in TCRdb shows in-frame clones only, minus some. The sample includes over 200,000 clones, about nine tenths of them seen just once. On this clone: Different DNA sequences within this sample yield the same CDR3.

This chain joins TRBV7-2 and TRBJ2-7; 7 nucleotides align to TRBD1. This receptor was identified in a woman in her sixties or seventies with acute or convalescent COVID-19. The source material was peripheral blood. The CDR3 here is CASSFQGDYEQYF. The CDR3 region has the DNA TGTGCCAGCAGCTTTCAGGGGGACTACGAGCAGTACTTC.